This TCR beta chain was identified in a study of OX40 agonist ivuxolimab in advanced cancers. Overall study: The dose-escalation cohort was approximately 84% male, with a mean age of around 60 years, ranging roughly 20 to 90. Under the entry rules, prior anti-PD-1, anti-PD-L1 or anti-CTLA-4 therapy was allowed, and more than 35% had some.

Data came from immunoSEQ multiplex PCR; TCRdb stores just in-frame clones and leaves some out. The table shows 65,000 to 90,000 clones, with roughly nine tenths occurring only once. Individuals having autoimmune disease history or systemic immunosuppression were not enrolled. Sampled blood was obtained at baseline, cycle 4 day 1, and cycle 7 day 1. CDR3 length: 15 amino acids. The germline V gene has CDR1 LGHNA and CDR2 YSLEER. V was shortened by 0 bases and J by 0 bases, with 8 bases between the two germline ends. The sequence was collected from an adult with an advanced solid tumor such as melanoma, head and neck, liver or kidney cancer. The genes are TRBV4-3 and TRBJ1-1; TRBD1 is a possible D gene (5 bases). The sequencing used CD4+ or CD8+ T cells sorted from blood, collected in a trial of the OX40 agonist ivuxolimab. The CDR3 nucleotides are TGCGCCAGCAGCCAAGAGCCGACAGTGAACACTGAAGCTTTCTTT. Amino acids: CASSQEPTVNTEAFF.